The rows below give T cell receptor beta chains drawn from one sample of a study of CD4 T cells in relation to SARS-CoV-2 and coronaviruses. Data came from immunoSEQ multiplex PCR; TCRdb stores just in-frame clones and leaves some out. The data show more than 55,000 clones, roughly 89% seen once. Sequenced input: memory CD4+ T cells from PBMCs. The receptors originated from a human donor in good health. CDR3s include the opening cysteine and the closing phenylalanine or tryptophan. Each record gives: D gene, J gene, clone size, V gene, CDR3 protein, CDR3 DNA. D genes are given only for firm matches. Some rows have no size entry. The others give once, few or many, or a class for an expanded clone.

TRBD2 TRBJ2-7 . TRBV7-2 CASRLGSGTESEQYF TGTGCCAGCAGGCTTGGGAGCGGGACCGAAAGCGAGCAGTACTTC
. TRBJ1-5 . TRBV7-2 CASSFTDSNQPQHF TGTGCCAGCAGCTTCACCGATAGCAATCAGCCCCAGCATTTT
TRBD2 TRBJ2-1 . TRBV5-1 CASSASGTNYNEQFF TGCGCCAGCAGCGCCTCCGGGACTAATTACAATGAGCAGTTCTTC
. TRBJ2-3 . TRBV12-3/TRBV12-4 CASSMTRDCYF TGTGCCAGCAGTATGACCCGGGACTGCTATTTT
TRBD2 TRBJ2-7 once TRBV4-1 CASSQAPASGRRMPYEQYF TGCGCCAGCAGCCAAGCGCCGGCTAGCGGGAGGCGTATGCCCTACGAGCAGTACTTC
. TRBJ2-1 . TRBV5-6 CASSLYDRRNEQFF TGTGCCAGCAGCTTGTACGACAGACGCAATGAGCAGTTCTTC
TRBD2 TRBJ2-7 . TRBV5-6 CASSLVGAGIYEQYF TGTGCCAGCAGCTTGGTAGGAGCGGGGATCTACGAGCAGTACTTC
. TRBJ2-1 . TRBV6-5 CASSYSRQLEQFF TGTGCCAGCAGTTACTCGCGGCAGCTTGAGCAGTTCTTC
TRBD1 TRBJ1-1 . TRBV18 CASSPDRVSDTEAFF TGTGCCAGCTCACCCGACAGGGTCAGCGACACTGAAGCTTTCTTT
. TRBJ2-7 . TRBV7-8 CASSPRGRGPYEQYF TGTGCCAGCAGCCCCCGGGGCAGGGGCCCCTACGAGCAGTACTTC
TRBD2 TRBJ2-1 . TRBV6-5 CASSSGLAGLGEQFF TGTGCCAGCAGCTCTGGACTAGCGGGACTTGGGGAGCAGTTCTTC
TRBD1 TRBJ1-5 . TRBV28 CASTPGTVSNQPQHF TGTGCCAGCACCCCCGGGACAGTAAGTAATCAGCCCCAGCATTTT
TRBD2 TRBJ2-3 . TRBV28 CASSPLQTSGATDTQYF TGTGCCAGCAGTCCGTTGCAGACTAGCGGGGCCACAGATACGCAGTATTTT